The rows below give T cell receptor beta chains drawn from one sample of a study of blood T cells in healthy people across ages. TCRdb passed the 5' RACE reads through MiXCR, listing each CDR3 protein once. Of some 750,000 distinct CDR3 sequences in the sample, about 20% were seen once. The material sequenced was blood. The origin of the receptors is a man aged 65 to 79 in good health. The conserved cysteine and the conserved F or W are not part of the CDR3 here.

cdr3_aa: SAGQRPSTDTQY
v_call: TRBV20-1

cdr3_aa: ASTLLTNTGELF
v_call: TRBV12-3/TRBV12-4

cdr3_aa: ASSPTENYGYT
v_call: TRBV12-3/TRBV12-4

cdr3_aa: ATSRDPTSGGEAF
v_call: TRBV15

cdr3_aa: ASSKGGNTIY
v_call: TRBV7-9

cdr3_aa: ASSRLGHNIQETQY
v_call: TRBV5-1

cdr3_aa: ASSQEPVQRYPDTQY
v_call: TRBV4-3

cdr3_aa: ASSEMTRRATQY
v_call: TRBV10-1

cdr3_aa: ASSQVGTGGNEQF
v_call: TRBV3-1

cdr3_aa: ASSDIRVSPYEQY
v_call: TRBV2

cdr3_aa: ASSLKRNSPLH
v_call: TRBV12-3/TRBV12-4

cdr3_aa: ASSSRQGDPTDTQY
v_call: TRBV6-5

cdr3_aa: ASSFGGNSGNTIY
v_call: TRBV28

cdr3_aa: ASSFQGLGAF
v_call: TRBV5-5

cdr3_aa: ASSLLAGAREQF
v_call: TRBV5-1

cdr3_aa: ASEGRTEAF
v_call: TRBV12-3/TRBV12-4

cdr3_aa: ASSLLSSGANVLT
v_call: TRBV28

cdr3_aa: SARPGNTDTQY
v_call: TRBV20-1

cdr3_aa: ASSSGTGNYEQY
v_call: TRBV7-9

cdr3_aa: ASSPGIMNTEAF
v_call: TRBV12-3/TRBV12-4

cdr3_aa: ASSQFRLAGVSGANVLT
v_call: TRBV3-1

cdr3_aa: ASSLTGVSNQPQH
v_call: TRBV6-1

cdr3_aa: SARFRDYHNEQF
v_call: TRBV20-1

cdr3_aa: SVEVPPGDTQY
v_call: TRBV29-1

cdr3_aa: ASSLALQRERYEQF
v_call: TRBV5-1

cdr3_aa: ASSSGTRYPYNEQF
v_call: TRBV5-5

cdr3_aa: ASSFTTGTGETQY
v_call: TRBV5-1

cdr3_aa: ASSYSKAGITDTQY
v_call: TRBV6-5

cdr3_aa: ASSGQNLAYNEQF
v_call: TRBV2

cdr3_aa: ASSPRGGNEKLF
v_call: TRBV27

cdr3_aa: SVAGQGHNEQF
v_call: TRBV29-1

cdr3_aa: ASSLPRDWPYEQY
v_call: TRBV7-9

cdr3_aa: ASSLAWQVGHEQY
v_call: TRBV7-2

cdr3_aa: ASSLGGRDNNEQF
v_call: TRBV13

cdr3_aa: ASSFVRLAGVNIQY
v_call: TRBV12-3/TRBV12-4

cdr3_aa: AWSVLRFQETQY
v_call: TRBV30

cdr3_aa: ASSYGGATNEKLF
v_call: TRBV6-6

cdr3_aa: VSSFTGVNTGELF
v_call: TRBV12-3/TRBV12-4

cdr3_aa: ASSQFGADHVPTDTQY
v_call: TRBV4-1

cdr3_aa: ASSLVLAGAAEQF
v_call: TRBV7-2

cdr3_aa: ASSLVLGETQY
v_call: TRBV5-1

cdr3_aa: SAPNPTGGPETQY
v_call: TRBV20-1

cdr3_aa: AIAAVSGNTIY
v_call: TRBV10-3

cdr3_aa: ASGDMGLTGEQF
v_call: TRBV25-1

cdr3_aa: SARPGTSPYNEQF
v_call: TRBV20-1

cdr3_aa: ASSYSLSRGRTYEQY
v_call: TRBV6-5

cdr3_aa: ASSSQRTRLSRATQY
v_call: TRBV12-3/TRBV12-4

cdr3_aa: SVTSGGAFFTGELF
v_call: TRBV29-1

cdr3_aa: ASSQVNRGDEQY
v_call: TRBV3-1

cdr3_aa: ASSISEDTEAF
v_call: TRBV19

cdr3_aa: SVKLGQGGEKLF
v_call: TRBV29-1

cdr3_aa: SASQLAGVYNEQF
v_call: TRBV20-1

cdr3_aa: ASSDTGTTSYEQF
v_call: TRBV5-1

cdr3_aa: SVPQPPTNTQY
v_call: TRBV29-1